This T cell receptor (beta chain) was retrieved from a study of blood T cell repertoires in COVID-19. The overall study: Material from acute and convalescent COVID-19 was sourced from the United States, Italy and Spain. PBMCs, B-cell-depleted T cells, or T cells were the source of the cDNA or gDNA that made up the material.

Authors' processing steps: Reference gene primer amplification gave nucleated cell count estimates. TCRdb's copy holds only in-frame clones and misses some; the assay was immunoSEQ multiplex PCR. V and J calls and clone size are as listed in that table; D and trimming were resolved from the DNA. This table has 150,000 to 180,000 clones, over 60% appearing once. The table lists this clone with a count of one. Germline V gives CDR1 SGHTA, CDR2 FQGTGA. Trimming removed 4 bases at V and 6 bases at J, with 16 bases between. The CDR3 is 14 amino acids. The V gene is TRBV7-3, the J gene TRBJ2-7, with D perhaps matching TRBD2 (5 bases). Material: peripheral blood. This receptor was taken from a man older than 75 with acute or convalescent COVID-19. The CDR3 protein is CASSSATGLGEQYF. DNA of the CDR3: TGTGCCAGCAGCTCTGCCACGGGATTGGGCGAGCAGTACTTC.